These T cell receptor beta chains were read from a single sample in a study of control samples from healthy donors and cancer patients. Measured with immunoSEQ multiplex PCR; TCRdb has only the in-frame clones, and not every one. The table includes 400,000 to 450,000 clones, about nine tenths detected once. Sequenced: PBMCs. These receptors came from a man aged 40-49 years with head and neck cancer. Both conserved end residues are part of each CDR3. A D gene is named only where the DNA matches it firmly. The listing skips clone size in some rows; elsewhere it reads once, few, many or a size class.

v_gene	abundance	j_gene	len	d_gene	CDR3aa	CDR3nt
TRBV28	once	TRBJ1-1	11	-	CASSRATEAFF	TGTGCCAGTAGTAGGGCCACTGAAGCTTTCTTT
TRBV9	-	TRBJ2-1	16	TRBD2	CASSSQRLAAYNEQFF	TGTGCCAGCAGCTCCCAGAGGCTAGCGGCCTACAATGAGCAGTTCTTC
TRBV28	-	TRBJ1-4	17	-	CASSLSTPGGANEKLFF	TGTGCCAGCAGTTTATCCACCCCTGGGGGTGCTAATGAAAAACTGTTTTTT
TRBV9	-	TRBJ2-1	15	-	CASSVVGQGGNEQFF	TGTGCCAGCAGCGTAGTCGGACAGGGAGGGAATGAGCAGTTCTTC
TRBV6-5	-	TRBJ2-2	16	-	CASSYSYRSNTGELFF	TGTGCCAGCAGTTACTCGTACAGATCGAACACCGGGGAGCTGTTTTTT
TRBV3-1/TRBV3-2	-	TRBJ2-7	13	-	CASSLGTPYEQYF	TGTGCCAGCAGCCTTGGGACCCCCTACGAGCAGTACTTC
TRBV12-5	-	TRBJ2-5	18	-	CASGLVGRGLAVRETQYF	TGTGCTAGTGGTTTGGTCGGCCGGGGGCTAGCGGTAAGAGAGACCCAGTACTTC
TRBV2	once	TRBJ1-2	13	TRBD1	CASSGQGDRGYTF	TGTGCCAGCAGTGGACAGGGGGATAGAGGCTACACCTTC
TRBV24-1	-	TRBJ2-5	14	-	CATSDSGSKETQYF	TGTGCCACCAGTGATTCAGGGTCGAAAGAGACCCAGTACTTC
TRBV7-2	few	TRBJ1-5	15	TRBD1	CASRPTGYSNQPQHF	TGTGCCAGCAGGCCGACAGGGTACAGCAATCAGCCCCAGCATTTT
TRBV14	-	TRBJ1-4	15	-	CASSQRRGADEKLFF	TGTGCCAGCAGCCAAAGGAGGGGGGCGGATGAAAAACTGTTTTTT
TRBV4-2	-	TRBJ1-4	16	-	CASSQANGATNEKLFF	TGTGCCAGCAGCCAAGCCAACGGTGCAACTAATGAAAAACTGTTTTTT
TRBV4-2	-	TRBJ1-1	14	-	CASSFGAMNTEAFF	TGTGCCAGCAGCTTTGGAGCTATGAACACTGAAGCTTTCTTT
TRBV14	-	TRBJ2-5	14	-	CASSQDYSSETQYF	TGTGCCAGCAGCCAAGATTACAGTTCGGAGACCCAGTACTTC
TRBV6-5	-	TRBJ2-5	13	-	CATKRSRQETQYF	TGTGCCACCAAGCGCAGCCGTCAAGAGACCCAGTACTTC
TRBV20-1	-	TRBJ1-2	10	-	CSADGYGYTF	TGCAGTGCCGACGGTTATGGCTACACCTTC
TRBV19	few	TRBJ1-1	13	-	CASSIGGNTEAFF	TGTGCCAGTAGTATAGGAGGGAACACTGAAGCTTTCTTT